This TCR beta chain was observed in a study of blood T cell repertoires in COVID-19. Study overall: T cells, B-cell-depleted T cells, or PBMCs provided the cDNA or gDNA that served as material.

The V segment lost 3 bases and the J segment 5 bases; nucleotides outside the gene matches: 7. Looked up from germline, CDR1 is SGHVS and CDR2 is FNYEAQ. CDR3 length: 16 amino acids. Authors' methods: Quantification of nucleated cells was approximated via reference gene primer amplification. Generated by immunoSEQ multiplex PCR, the TCRdb table keeps only in-frame clones and is missing some. That table furnishes V, J and clone size, whereas the DNA furnished D and trimming. Among about 230,000 clones listed, over 80% were seen once. Sequencing input: peripheral blood. This receptor was identified in a man aged 35-49 years with acute or convalescent COVID-19. The rearrangement uses TRBV7-6 and TRBJ1-6; 7 bases are shared with TRBD1. CDR3 residues: CASSFASGQNNSPLHF. Here the CDR3 DNA reads TGTGCCAGCAGCTTCGCCTCGGGACAGAATAATTCACCCCTCCACTTT.